The 24 T cell receptor beta chains below all came from one sample that was sequenced in a study of blood T cell repertoires in COVID-19. Clones were sequenced by immunoSEQ multiplex PCR, and TCRdb holds only the in-frame ones, with some missing. The sample holds hundreds of thousands of clones; more than 85% are singletons and the top ten take 4% to 4.5%. The sequenced sample was peripheral blood. The receptors were gathered from a woman in her twenties or thirties with acute or convalescent COVID-19.

The chain uses TRBV9 and TRBJ1-5; TRBD1 is a possible D gene (5 bases). This CDR3 is built from 15 residues. CDR1 is SGDLS and CDR2 is YYNGEE in the germline V gene. V dropped 2 bases and J dropped 4 bases, with 13 bases sitting between them. CDR3 region: CASSVTGYLNQPQHF. For the CDR3, the DNA is TGTGCCAGCAGCGTCACAGGTTATTTGAATCAGCCCCAGCATTTT.

J is TRBJ2-7 and V is TRBV5-1; 12 bases align to TRBD1. The CDR3 sequence is 15 residues long. The V gene's germline CDR1 is SGHRS and CDR2 YFSETQ. Losses at the gene ends were 3 bases for V and 6 bases for J; bases not matched to a gene: 7. In DNA, the CDR3 is TGCGCCAGCAGCTCGACTCCGGGACAGGGGGCCGAGCAGTACTTC. Protein: CASSSTPGQGAEQYF.

V usage is TRBV9 and J usage is TRBJ2-5; the D gene is possibly TRBD2 (6 bases). CDR1 is SGDLS and CDR2 is YYNGEE in the germline V gene. Trimming pared 3 bases from V and 5 bases from J, leaving 14 bases between. The CDR3 is made up of 14 amino acids. The CDR3 bases are TGTGCCAGCAGCGCTAAGGGACTGGAGGAGACCCAGTACTTC. Encoded protein: CASSAKGLEETQYF.

The chain employs TRBV6-6 and TRBJ1-2, with 12 bases lining up with TRBD1. The V segment lost 5 bases and the J segment 4 bases; nucleotides outside the gene matches: 5. The CDR3 spans 15 residues. Germline V gene sequence: CDR1 MNHNY, CDR2 SVGAGI (reference sequence). The CDR3 bases are TGTGCCAGCAGTGCGGGACAGGGGGCGGGCTATGGCTACACCTTC. Translating it yields CASSAGQGAGYGYTF.

This clone came up once. V is TRBV5-1 and J is TRBJ1-2; 10 nucleotides match TRBD1. J was trimmed by 3 bases and V by 3 bases; bases with no gene match: 5. CDR1 is SGHRS, CDR2 YFSETQ, per germline. CDR3 length equals 15 residues. This CDR3 reads CASSSGTGEDYGYTF. CDR3 DNA: TGCGCCAGCAGCTCCGGGACAGGGGAAGACTATGGCTACACCTTC. Full variable domain (missing parts from reference TRBV5-1 and TRBJ1-2): KAGVTQTPRYLIKTRGQQVTLSCSPISGHRSVSWYQQTPGQGLQFLFEYFSETQRNKGNFPGRFSGRQFSNSRSEMNVSTLELGDSALYLCASSSGTGEDYGYTFGSGTRLTVV.

This clone was observed once. The V and J genes are TRBV9 and TRBJ2-7; maybe TRBD1 (6 bases). V lost 3 bases to trimming and J lost 0 bases, with 10 bases between them. CDR3 length: 14 amino acids. The germline CDR1 and CDR2 sequences are SGDLS and YYNGEE. Written as DNA, the CDR3 is TGTGCCAGCAGCGCAACAGGGCCCTCCTACGAGCAGTACTTC. Amino acid sequence: CASSATGPSYEQYF. The full variable domain, in which reference TRBV9 and TRBJ2-7 provide the parts outside the CDR3, is DSGVTQTPKHLITATGQRVTLRCSPRSGDLSVYWYQQSLDQGLQFLIQYYNGEERAKGNILERFSAQQFPDLHSELNLSSLELGDSALYFCASSATGPSYEQYFGPGTRLTVT.

The DNA for the CDR3 is TGTGCCAGCAGTTCCCGGGTCAGAGAGGGGACCCAGTACTTC. This codes for CASSSRVREGTQYF. The chain has TRBV28 and TRBJ2-5; tentatively, D is TRBD2 (5 bases). From germline, CDR1 is MDHEN and CDR2 SYDVKM. This CDR3 region has 14 residues. V shed 4 bases and J shed 7 bases, with 16 bases lying between them.

The chain uses TRBV28 and TRBJ1-2; possible D gene TRBD1, 6 bases. Per germline, CDR1 MDHEN and CDR2 SYDVKM. The CDR3 covers 15 residues. Trimming shortened V by 5 bases and J by 2 bases, and 15 bases separated the two germline ends. As DNA, the CDR3 is TGTGCCAGCAGTCTACACAGGGAATGGAACTATGGCTACACCTTC. It codes for CASSLHREWNYGYTF.

This chain links TRBV10-3 with TRBJ1-2; no reliable D call. Trimming cost V 3 bases and J 0 bases, with 11 bases left between them. The CDR3 spans 15 residues. The germline V gene encodes CDR1 ENHRY and CDR2 SYGVKD. CDR3: CAISDAGVANYGYTF. CDR3 coding DNA: TGTGCCATCAGTGACGCAGGCGTTGCTAACTATGGCTACACCTTC.

The chain combines TRBV3-1 (or the pseudogene TRBV3-2) with TRBJ2-3; a weak D match, TRBD1 (5 bases). Trimming cost V 2 bases and J 1 base, with 13 bases left between them. Germline CDR1 reads LGHDT; CDR2 reads YNNKEL (reference sequence). CDR3 length equals 16 residues. This CDR3 is CASSQFQLGRTDTQYF. The CDR3 DNA follows: TGTGCCAGCAGCCAATTCCAGCTGGGGCGCACAGATACGCAGTATTTT.

Details on this clone: Other DNA sequences in the same sample also yield this CDR3. For the CDR3, the DNA is TGTGCCAGCAGTCCCACCTACGAGCAGTACTTC. Protein: CASSPTYEQYF. The chain uses TRBV12-3 or TRBV12-4 and TRBJ2-7; D unresolved. V dropped 5 bases and J dropped 2 bases, with 4 bases sitting between them. There are 11 residues in the CDR3.

The rearrangement links TRBV3-1 (or the pseudogene TRBV3-2) to TRBJ1-5, with D maybe TRBD1 (5 bases). Germline CDR1 LGHDT, CDR2 YNNKEL (reference sequence). The ends were cut back, 4 bases at V and 0 bases at J, with 13 bases in the middle. CDR3 length equals 16 residues. CDR3: CASSRGQVYSNQPQHF. As DNA, the CDR3 is TGTGCCAGCAGCCGGGGCCAGGTCTATAGCAATCAGCCCCAGCATTTT.

The gene calls are TRBV19 and TRBJ2-5; D is uncertain. Trimming removed 2 bases at V and 9 bases at J, with 13 bases between. CDR3 length: 13 amino acids. The germline gives CDR1 LNHDA, CDR2 SQIVND (reference sequence). The CDR3 reads CASSITSRVAQYF. CDR3 sequence (DNA): TGTGCCAGTAGTATAACGTCTAGAGTGGCCCAGTACTTC.

The chain links TRBV6-5 to TRBJ2-7, with TRBD2 matching over 9 bases. CDR3 length: 15 amino acids. Trimming cost V 2 bases and J 2 bases; bases outside gene matches: 4. Germline V gene data show CDR1 as MNHEY and CDR2 as SVGAGI. The CDR3 sequence is CASSYLTSGAYEQYF. CDR3 DNA: TGTGCCAGCAGTTACCTGACTAGCGGAGCCTACGAGCAGTACTTC.

The chain uses TRBV4-1 and TRBJ1-6; 9 bases align to TRBD1. The trim removed 0 bases at V and 9 bases at J, leaving 6 bases unmatched. The germline CDR1 and CDR2 sequences are MGHRA and YSYEKL. CDR3 size: 16 residues. DNA of the CDR3: TGCGCCAGCAGCCAAGAACCGACAGGGGGTAGTTCACCCCTCCACTTT. Residues: CASSQEPTGGSSPLHF.

The genes are TRBV24-1 and TRBJ2-1, with a weak D call TRBD1 (6 bases). The CDR3 loop spans 16 amino acids. Germline lookup yields CDR1 KGHDR and CDR2 SFDVKD. V shed 1 base and J shed 5 bases, with 14 bases lying between them. CDR3 residues: CATSDFIGRGNNEQFF. The CDR3, as DNA: TGTGCCACCAGTGATTTTATAGGCAGGGGTAACAATGAGCAGTTCTTC.

V and J are TRBV7-8 and TRBJ1-6; no reliable D call. The CDR3 contains 13 residues. The germline gives CDR1 SGHVS, CDR2 FQNEAQ. V lost 1 base to trimming and J lost 9 bases, with 7 bases between them. CDR3 sequence (DNA): TGTGCCAGCAGCTTAGTTCCAGGTTCACCCCTCCACTTT. Translated: CASSLVPGSPLHF.

V usage is TRBV3-1 (or the pseudogene TRBV3-2) and J usage is TRBJ1-5; no definite D call. Germline CDR1 and CDR2: LGHDT and YNNKEL (reference sequence). The CDR3 covers 16 residues. The ends were cut back, 0 bases at V and 6 bases at J, with 15 bases in the middle. The CDR3 loop is CASSQDGQYGSQPQHF. CDR3 sequence (DNA): TGTGCCAGCAGCCAAGATGGGCAGTACGGGAGTCAGCCCCAGCATTTT.

V usage is TRBV27 and J usage is TRBJ2-3; TRBD1 aligns across 10 bases. J gave up 1 base and V 5 bases, and 3 bases lay outside the gene matches. The CDR3 loop spans 15 amino acids. Germline V gene lookup returns CDR1 MNHEY and CDR2 SMNVEV (reference sequence). The CDR3 here is CASSPDRGRTDTQYF. DNA of the CDR3: TGTGCCAGCAGTCCCGACAGGGGGCGCACAGATACGCAGTATTTT.

The J gene is TRBJ1-3, the V gene TRBV7-2; tentative D call: TRBD1 (5 bases). Trimming shortened V by 5 bases and J by 2 bases, and 16 bases separated the two germline ends. Germline assignment: CDR1 SGHTA and CDR2 FQGNSA. The CDR3 spans 16 residues. The CDR3 DNA reads TGTGCCAGCAGCCAGGGCAGTCTTCCGGCTGGAAACACCATATATTTT. Translated: CASSQGSLPAGNTIYF.

The CDR3 protein is CASSETQVAKNIQYF. In nucleotides, the CDR3 is TGTGCCAGCAGTGAAACACAGGTAGCCAAAAACATTCAGTACTTC. The chain is built from TRBV2 and TRBJ2-4, with D tentatively TRBD1 (5 bases). V dropped 2 bases and J dropped 0 bases, with 8 bases sitting between them. From germline, CDR1 is SNHLY and CDR2 FYNNEI. This CDR3 spans 15 amino acids.

The V call is TRBV4-1, the J call TRBJ2-1, with 10 bases matching TRBD1. Trimming cost V 4 bases and J 0 bases; bases outside gene matches: 6. The CDR3 length is 17 residues. The germline V gene has CDR1 MGHRA and CDR2 YSYEKL. The CDR3, as DNA: TGCGCCAGCAGCCTAAGGGACAGGGGAAACTCCTACAATGAGCAGTTCTTC. The encoded protein is CASSLRDRGNSYNEQFF.

Note on this clone: Other nucleotide sequences from this sample produce the same CDR3. The V gene is TRBV28, the J gene TRBJ2-7; D gene ambiguous. CDR1 and CDR2 (germline): MDHEN, SYDVKM. The CDR3 has 12 residues. Trimming pared 1 base from V and 1 base from J, leaving 2 bases between. CDR3 sequence (DNA): TGTGCCAGCAGTTTATCATCCTACGAGCAGTACTTC. As protein: CASSLSSYEQYF. Full variable domain (missing parts from reference TRBV28 and TRBJ2-7): DVKVTQSSRYLVKRTGEKVFLECVQDMDHENMFWYRQDPGLGLRLIYFSYDVKMKEKGDIPEGYSVSREKKERFSLILESASTNQTSMYLCASSLSSYEQYFGPGTRLTVT.

The chain couples TRBV4-2 to TRBJ2-3; weak D call: TRBD1 (6 bases). Germline V CDR1 and CDR2: LGHNA, YNFKEQ. CDR3 length: 14 residues. Between the trimmed V and J ends, which lost 5 bases and 4 bases, there was a span of 13 bases. The CDR3 DNA sequence: TGTGCCAGCAGCTCGCGTACAGGGCCAGATACGCAGTATTTT. Amino acids: CASSSRTGPDTQYF.